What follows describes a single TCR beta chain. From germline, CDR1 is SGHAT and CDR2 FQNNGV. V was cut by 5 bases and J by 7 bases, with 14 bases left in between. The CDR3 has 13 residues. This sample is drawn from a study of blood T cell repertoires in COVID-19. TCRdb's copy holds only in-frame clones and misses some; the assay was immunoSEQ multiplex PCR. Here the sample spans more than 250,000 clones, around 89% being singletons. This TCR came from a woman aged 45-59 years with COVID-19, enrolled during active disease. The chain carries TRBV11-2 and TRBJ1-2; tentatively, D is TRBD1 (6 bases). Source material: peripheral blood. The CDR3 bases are TGTGCCAGCAGCCCTTCGGGGGGCGGTGGCTACACCTTC. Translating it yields CASSPSGGGGYTF. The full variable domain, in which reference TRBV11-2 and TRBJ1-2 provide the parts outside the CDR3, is EAGVAQSPRYKIIEKRQSVAFWCNPISGHATLYWYQQILGQGPKLLIQFQNNGVVDDSQLPKDRFSAERLKGVDSTLKIQPAKLEDSAVYLCASSPSGGGGYTFGSGTRLTVV.